The following is a T cell receptor (beta chain) sequence with its context. The antigen it binds to is not known. Base qualities are not provided; no much larger clone lies one nucleotide away. These reads were obtained on an Illumina HiSeq 2500. Quantitative 5'-RACE with molecular barcodes was the method used to prepare the TCR beta libraries. As for how the authors treated the data: To identify disease-linked TCR variants, a new computational method was used, one built on a probabilistic model of VDJ rearrangement. TCRdb reprocessed the public reads (quality trimming at Q25 with fastp, clone calling with MiXCR) and kept in-frame beta chains. Records with the same CDR3 protein are collapsed into one entry carrying the most frequent genes and DNA. The V and J calls, along with clone size, are taken from TCRdb and not from the paper's own processing. The sample table holds some 700,000 distinct CDR3 sequences, of which under 20% were seen once. The top ten clones comprise roughly a fifth of the sample.

These data originate in a study of CD8 T cells in ankylosing spondylitis (dated by TCRdb to the late 2010s). Broadly, across the study: The study set out to find disease-linked TCR variants by profiling T cell receptor beta repertoires in ankylosing spondylitis patients and healthy donors. In total, the full study cohort was made up of 95 to 110 healthy donors and 25 to 30 ankylosing spondylitis patients. Samples of peripheral blood were taken, and for ankylosing spondylitis patients, synovial fluid was collected as well.

The germline V gene gives CDR1 as SGHVS and CDR2 as FQNEAQ. The CDR3, cysteine through phenylalanine, is 14 amino acids long. Only CDR3 DNA remains: 42 bases, in frame from the first base. Relative to germline, V is 1 base shorter and J is 3 bases shorter, with 10 bases between their ends. General study outcomes and caveats: The disease-linked clones were reported to be significantly enriched in matched synovial fluid samples from ankylosing spondylitis patients. Some motif variants had previously been reported in the synovial fluid and blood of reactive arthritis patients, which suggests shared mechanisms of disease initiation. Blood from ankylosing spondylitis patients appeared to be characterized by a TCR beta motif composed of eight highly homologous amino acid variants. The disease-linked clones showed a CD8+ phenotype and occurred at relatively low frequencies in peripheral blood.

Recombination linked TRBV7-8 to TRBJ2-7; the D gene cannot be resolved reliably. The TCR comes from a male donor with ankylosing spondylitis. The sequencing sample was made of blood, either unsorted or a sorted T cell fraction (not recorded which). This receptor has the CDR3 CASSLGLDGYEQYF. The DNA sequence is given as TGTGCCAGCAGCTTAGGCCTAGACGGCTACGAGCAGTACTTC.